The 18 T cell receptor beta chains given below trace back to one sample, sequenced in a study of cytomegalovirus exposure and HLA in healthy donors. PCR employed 60 Vbeta and 13 Jbeta primers. Profiling relied on immunoSEQ multiplex PCR, and the TCRdb table lists in-frame clones only, not all of them. The table shows about 120,000 clones, with 70% to 85% occurring only once. The sample taken for sequencing was PBMCs. These receptor sequences come from a human donor in good health.

The chain recombines TRBV21-1 with TRBJ2-7; TRBD2 is the table's D call, not checked against the DNA. TRBV21-1 is annotated as a pseudogene. The CDR3 extends over 13 amino acids. This CDR3 reads CASIVAGVDEQYF. In DNA form, the CDR3 reads TGTGCCAGCATTGTAGCGGGAGTGGACGAGCAGTACTTC.

This clone was seen only once. The gene calls are TRBV19 and TRBJ2-1, with 7 bases fitting TRBD2. V shed 6 bases, J shed 7 bases, and the junction held 9 bases outside the gene matches. Germline assignment: CDR1 LNHDA and CDR2 SQIVND (reference sequence). The CDR3 is made up of 14 amino acids. CDR3 sequence (DNA): TGTGCCAGTAGCCGCCCTGGGGGGGAAAATGAGCAGTTCTTC. Translated, it gives CASSRPGGENEQFF.

The rearrangement joins TRBV14 to TRBJ2-2; 7 bases fit TRBD1. Germline loops: CDR1 SGHDN, CDR2 FVKESK. The V gene end was trimmed by 4 bases and the J gene end by 4 bases; junction bases not matched to a gene: 6. This CDR3 is 15 amino acids long. The CDR3 region has the DNA TGTGCCAGCAGCCCCCGGGACAGAGGCACCGGGGAGCTGTTTTTT. Protein product: CASSPRDRGTGELFF.

J is TRBJ1-2 and V is TRBV4-1, with a tentative D call TRBD1 (5 bases). The germline V gene has CDR1 MGHRA and CDR2 YSYEKL. V was trimmed by 0 bases and J by 6 bases, leaving 8 bases between them. CDR3 length equals 13 residues. The CDR3 region is CASSQEGLDGYTF. CDR3 nucleotide sequence: TGCGCCAGCAGCCAAGAGGGGCTAGATGGCTACACCTTC.

This rearrangement joins TRBV6-1 to TRBJ1-1, with 7 bases aligning to TRBD1. V lost 10 bases to trimming and J lost 0 bases; unmatched junction nucleotides: 8. Germline CDR1 is MNHNS and CDR2 is SASEGT. CDR3 length: 14 residues. CDR3 nucleotide sequence: TGTGCCATTGGGGACAGCTCTATGAACACTGAAGCTTTCTTT. This codes for CAIGDSSMNTEAFF.

This chain joins TRBV25-1 and TRBJ2-7; maybe TRBD1 (6 bases). The CDR3 spans 16 residues. In germline, CDR1 is MGHDK, CDR2 SYGVNS. V lost 3 bases to trimming and J lost 4 bases, with 19 bases between them. CDR3 sequence reads: CASSDVPGHTPYEQYF. Here the CDR3 DNA reads TGTGCCAGCAGTGATGTACCGGGACACACACCTTACGAGCAGTACTTC.

The rearrangement links TRBV5-8 to TRBJ2-7, with D tentatively TRBD1 (6 bases). The V gene lost 4 bases and the J gene lost 6 bases, with 20 bases spanning the gap. Germline V gene sequence: CDR1 SGHTS, CDR2 YDEGEE. The CDR3 loop spans 15 amino acids. The CDR3 DNA follows: TGTGCCAGCAGCCTGGGACAAGCCGGCTTCTCCGAGCAGTACTTC. As protein: CASSLGQAGFSEQYF.

The chain recombines TRBV9 with TRBJ1-5; TRBD1 matches at 7 bases. With V trimmed by 0 bases and J by 5 bases, 8 bases remained unmatched. The germline CDR1 and CDR2 sequences are SGDLS and YYNGEE. This CDR3 contains 16 residues. CDR3 loop: CASSVGLTGTHQPQHF. The CDR3, as DNA: TGTGCCAGCAGCGTAGGCCTGACAGGGACCCATCAGCCCCAGCATTTT.

J is TRBJ2-7 and V is TRBV7-2; TRBD1 aligns across 7 bases. Germline CDR1 reads SGHTA; CDR2 reads FQGNSA. The trim removed 5 bases at V and 2 bases at J, leaving 6 bases unmatched. This CDR3 region has 14 residues. CDR3 in DNA: TGTGCCAGCAGCCGTACCGGGACAGCCTACGAGCAGTACTTC. Amino acids: CASSRTGTAYEQYF. The entire variable domain, with the rest obtained from reference TRBV7-2 and TRBJ2-7, is as follows: GAGVSQSPSNKVTEKGKDVELRCDPISGHTALYWYRQSLGQGLEFLIYFQGNSAPDKSGLPSDRFSAERTGGSVSTLTIQRTQQEDSAVYLCASSRTGTAYEQYFGPGTRLTVT.

This clone was found a few times. The rearrangement links TRBV19 to TRBJ1-2; D perhaps matches TRBD1 (5 bases). V was clipped by 3 bases and J by 0 bases, with 26 bases between them. The CDR3 is made up of 20 amino acids. Germline CDR1 is LNHDA and CDR2 is SQIVND (reference sequence). The CDR3 reads CASSIRPKGPTALTNYGYTF. In DNA form, the CDR3 reads TGTGCCAGTAGTATCCGTCCCAAGGGCCCGACAGCCCTGACTAACTATGGCTACACCTTC.

The chain joins TRBV11-2 to TRBJ2-7, with 9 bases aligning to TRBD1. This CDR3 is built from 14 residues. CDR1 and CDR2 from the germline V gene are SGHAT and FQNNGV. With V trimmed by 4 bases and J by 4 bases, 5 bases remained unmatched. Written as DNA, the CDR3 is TGTGCCAGCAGCTCGGGACAGGGAAGGTACGAGCAGTACTTC. This codes for CASSSGQGRYEQYF.

V usage is TRBV21-1 and J usage is TRBJ1-5; no DNA check was done on the table's D call, TRBD1. TRBV21-1 has pseudogene status. The length of the CDR3 is 14 residues. CDR3: CASSPEPRDQPQHF. CDR3 bases: TGTGCCAGCAGTCCCGAGCCCAGGGATCAGCCCCAGCATTTT.

This clone was seen more than once but under ten times. The chain has TRBV7-3 and TRBJ2-1, with TRBD2 identical over 12 bases. J was trimmed by 6 bases and V by 5 bases; bases with no gene match: 11. The CDR3 spans 17 residues. Germline CDR1 is SGHTA and CDR2 is FQGTGA. Here the CDR3 reads CASSPWGRTSGINEQFF. In DNA form, the CDR3 reads TGTGCCAGCAGCCCTTGGGGGCGGACTAGCGGGATCAATGAGCAGTTCTTC.

The chain has TRBV5-4 and TRBJ2-7; weak D call: TRBD2 (6 bases). V was cut by 0 bases and J by 3 bases, with 13 bases left in between. Germline CDR1 reads SGHNT; CDR2 reads YYREEE (reference sequence). This CDR3 has 15 amino acids. The CDR3 coding sequence is TGTGCCAGCAGCTTGGGGAGGGCCCAACTCTACGAGCAGTACTTC. Translation gives CASSLGRAQLYEQYF.

The chain couples TRBV7-3 to TRBJ2-2, with a tentative D call TRBD2 (5 bases). Per the germline V gene, CDR1 is SGHTA and CDR2 is FQGTGA. This CDR3 comprises 16 residues. Trimming shortened V by 1 base and J by 7 bases, and 16 bases separated the two germline ends. The CDR3 nucleotides are TGTGCCAGCAGCTTAAATAGTCGGGGATATGGCGGGGAGCTGTTTTTT. It yields the protein CASSLNSRGYGGELFF.

The chain couples TRBV9 to TRBJ1-1; 8 nucleotides match TRBD1. V lost 5 bases, J lost 3 bases, and 15 bases stayed unmatched. The CDR3 runs to 17 residues. Germline V gene lookup returns CDR1 SGDLS and CDR2 YYNGEE. DNA for the CDR3: TGTGCCAGCAGGCCGACAGGGGTCTCTTTTCTGGACACTGAAGCTTTCTTT. The encoded protein is CASRPTGVSFLDTEAFF.

This rearrangement joins TRBV9 to TRBJ1-1; 8 bases are a match to TRBD1. This CDR3 has 16 amino acids. Germline trimming cut 3 bases from V and 4 bases from J; bases unmatched to any gene: 11. CDR1 and CDR2 (germline): SGDLS, YYNGEE. CDR3 residues: CASSAGLDRGRTEAFF. The CDR3 nucleotides are TGTGCCAGCAGCGCGGGATTAGACAGGGGCCGCACTGAAGCTTTCTTT.

This rearrangement joins TRBV28 to TRBJ1-4; D is perhaps TRBD1 (6 bases). The ends were cut back, 6 bases at V and 0 bases at J, with 14 bases in the middle. CDR3 size: 16 residues. CDR1 is MDHEN and CDR2 is SYDVKM in the germline V gene. CDR3 sequence (DNA): TGTGCCAGCAGACTTCCGACAGGATCAACTAATGAAAAACTGTTTTTT. Translating gives CASRLPTGSTNEKLFF.